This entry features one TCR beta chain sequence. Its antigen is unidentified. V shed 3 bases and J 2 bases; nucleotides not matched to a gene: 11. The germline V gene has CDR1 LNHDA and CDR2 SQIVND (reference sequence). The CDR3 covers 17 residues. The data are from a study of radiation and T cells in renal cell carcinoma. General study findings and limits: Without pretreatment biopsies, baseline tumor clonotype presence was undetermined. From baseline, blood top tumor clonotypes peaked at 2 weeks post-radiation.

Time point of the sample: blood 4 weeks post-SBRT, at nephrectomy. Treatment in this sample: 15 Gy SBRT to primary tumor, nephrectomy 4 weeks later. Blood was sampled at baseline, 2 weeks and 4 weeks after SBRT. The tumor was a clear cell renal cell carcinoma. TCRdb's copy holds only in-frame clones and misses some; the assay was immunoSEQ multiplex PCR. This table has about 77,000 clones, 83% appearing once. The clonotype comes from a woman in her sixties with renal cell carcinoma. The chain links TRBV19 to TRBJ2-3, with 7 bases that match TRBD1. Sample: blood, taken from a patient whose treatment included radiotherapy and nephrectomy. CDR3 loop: CASSIDRQGASTDTQYF. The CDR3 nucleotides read TGTGCCAGTAGTATTGATCGACAGGGAGCTTCCACAGATACGCAGTATTTT.